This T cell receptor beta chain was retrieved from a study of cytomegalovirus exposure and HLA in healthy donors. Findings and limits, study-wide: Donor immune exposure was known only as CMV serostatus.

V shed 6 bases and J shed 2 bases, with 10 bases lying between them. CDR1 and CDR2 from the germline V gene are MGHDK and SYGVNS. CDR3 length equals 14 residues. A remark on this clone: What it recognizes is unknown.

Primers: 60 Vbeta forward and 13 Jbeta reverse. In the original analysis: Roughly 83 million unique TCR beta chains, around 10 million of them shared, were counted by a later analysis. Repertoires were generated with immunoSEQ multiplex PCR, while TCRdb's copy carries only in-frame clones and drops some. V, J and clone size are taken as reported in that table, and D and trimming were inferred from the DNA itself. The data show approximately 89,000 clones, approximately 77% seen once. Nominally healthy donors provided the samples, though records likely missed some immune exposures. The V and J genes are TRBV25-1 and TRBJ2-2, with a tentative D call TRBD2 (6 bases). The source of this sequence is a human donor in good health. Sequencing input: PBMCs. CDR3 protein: CASRTEGNTGELFF. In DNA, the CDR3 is TGTGCCAGCAGGACGGAGGGTAACACCGGGGAGCTGTTTTTT.